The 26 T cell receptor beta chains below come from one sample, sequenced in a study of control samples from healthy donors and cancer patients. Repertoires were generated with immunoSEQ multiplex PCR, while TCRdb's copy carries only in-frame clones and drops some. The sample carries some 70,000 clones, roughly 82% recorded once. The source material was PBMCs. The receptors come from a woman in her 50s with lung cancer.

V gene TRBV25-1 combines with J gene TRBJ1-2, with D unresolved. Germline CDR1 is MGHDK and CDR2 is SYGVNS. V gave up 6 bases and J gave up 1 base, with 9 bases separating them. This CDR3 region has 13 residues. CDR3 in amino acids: CASSHSLNYGYTF. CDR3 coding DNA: TGTGCCAGCAGCCACAGCCTTAACTATGGCTACACCTTC.

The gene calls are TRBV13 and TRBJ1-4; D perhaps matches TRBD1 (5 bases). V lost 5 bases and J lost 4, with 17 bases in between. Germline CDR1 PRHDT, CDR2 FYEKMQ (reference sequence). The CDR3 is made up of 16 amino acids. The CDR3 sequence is CASSERSGLGNEKLFF. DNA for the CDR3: TGTGCCAGCAGCGAGCGATCAGGGTTAGGTAATGAAAAACTGTTTTTT.

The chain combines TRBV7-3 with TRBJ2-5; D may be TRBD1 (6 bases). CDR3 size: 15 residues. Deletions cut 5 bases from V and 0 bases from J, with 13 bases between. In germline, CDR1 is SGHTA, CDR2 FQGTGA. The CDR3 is CASSPGHMYQETQYF. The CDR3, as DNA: TGTGCCAGCAGCCCGGGACATATGTACCAAGAGACCCAGTACTTC.

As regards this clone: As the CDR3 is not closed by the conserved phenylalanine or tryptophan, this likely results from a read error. CDR3 protein: CASSPDRVGGYTL. The CDR3 DNA is TGTGCCAGCAGCCCGGACAGGGTAGGTGGCTACACCCTC. The gene calls are TRBV5-4 and TRBJ1-2; 8 nucleotides line up with TRBD1. The CDR3 covers 13 residues. CDR1 and CDR2 from the germline V gene are SGHNT and YYREEE (reference sequence). After removal of 4 bases from V and 7 bases from J, the junction contained 6 bases not matched to a gene.

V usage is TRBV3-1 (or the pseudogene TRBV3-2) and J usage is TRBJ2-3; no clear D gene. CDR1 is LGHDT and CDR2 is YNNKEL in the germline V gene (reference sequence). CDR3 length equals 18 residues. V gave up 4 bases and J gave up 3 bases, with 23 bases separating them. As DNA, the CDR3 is TGTGCCAGCAGCCCTTTGTTAAGGACGGGCGCACGTACAGATACGCAGTATTTT. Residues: CASSPLLRTGARTDTQYF.

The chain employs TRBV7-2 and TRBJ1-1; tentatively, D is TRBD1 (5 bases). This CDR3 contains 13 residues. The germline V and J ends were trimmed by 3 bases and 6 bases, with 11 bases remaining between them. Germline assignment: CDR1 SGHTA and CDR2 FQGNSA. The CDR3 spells CASSFWGSAEAFF. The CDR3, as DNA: TGTGCCAGCAGCTTTTGGGGGAGCGCTGAAGCTTTCTTT.

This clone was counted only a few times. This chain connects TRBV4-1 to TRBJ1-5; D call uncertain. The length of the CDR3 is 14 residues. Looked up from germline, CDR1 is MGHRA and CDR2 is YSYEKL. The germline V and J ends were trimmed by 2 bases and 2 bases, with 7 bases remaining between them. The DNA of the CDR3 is TGCGCCAGCAGCCAAACCTGGGGCAATCAGCCCCAGCATTTT. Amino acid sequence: CASSQTWGNQPQHF.

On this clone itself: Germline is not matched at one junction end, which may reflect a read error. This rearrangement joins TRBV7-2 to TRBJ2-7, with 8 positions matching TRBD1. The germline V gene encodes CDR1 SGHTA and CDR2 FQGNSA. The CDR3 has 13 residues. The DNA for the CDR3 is TGTGCCAGCAGTTTAGGACAGGGCGGCGAGCAGTACTTC. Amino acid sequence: CASSLGQGGEQYF.

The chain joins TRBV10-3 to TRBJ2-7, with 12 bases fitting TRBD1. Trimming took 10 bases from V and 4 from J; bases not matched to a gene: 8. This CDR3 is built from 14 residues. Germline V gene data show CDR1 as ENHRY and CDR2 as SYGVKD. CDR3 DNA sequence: TGTGCCACGAACTCGGGACAGGGGGCTTACGAGCAGTACTTC. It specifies CATNSGQGAYEQYF.

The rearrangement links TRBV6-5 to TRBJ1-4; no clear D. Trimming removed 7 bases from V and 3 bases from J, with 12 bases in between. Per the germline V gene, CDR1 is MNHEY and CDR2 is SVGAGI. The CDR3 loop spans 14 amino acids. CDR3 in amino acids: CASTVTASNEKLFF. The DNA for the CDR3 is TGTGCCAGCACGGTTACAGCCTCTAATGAAAAACTGTTTTTT.

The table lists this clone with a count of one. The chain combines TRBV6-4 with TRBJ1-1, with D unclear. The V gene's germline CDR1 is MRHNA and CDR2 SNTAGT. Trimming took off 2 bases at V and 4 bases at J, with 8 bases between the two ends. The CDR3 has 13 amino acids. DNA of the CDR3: TGTGCCAGCAGTGACGGCCCGTTCACTGAAGCTTTCTTT. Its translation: CASSDGPFTEAFF.

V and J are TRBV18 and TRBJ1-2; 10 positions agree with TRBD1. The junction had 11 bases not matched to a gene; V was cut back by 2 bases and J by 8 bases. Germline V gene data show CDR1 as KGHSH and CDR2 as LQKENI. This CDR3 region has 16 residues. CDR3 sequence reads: CASSPESTGGWNGYTF. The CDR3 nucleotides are TGTGCCAGCTCACCAGAGTCGACAGGGGGCTGGAACGGCTACACCTTC.

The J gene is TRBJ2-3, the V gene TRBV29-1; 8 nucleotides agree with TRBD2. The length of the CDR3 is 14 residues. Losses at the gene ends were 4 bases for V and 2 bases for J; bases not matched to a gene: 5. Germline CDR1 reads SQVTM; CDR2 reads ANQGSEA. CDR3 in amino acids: CSVVGRGVTDTQYF. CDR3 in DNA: TGCAGCGTTGTAGGGCGGGGGGTCACAGATACGCAGTATTTT.

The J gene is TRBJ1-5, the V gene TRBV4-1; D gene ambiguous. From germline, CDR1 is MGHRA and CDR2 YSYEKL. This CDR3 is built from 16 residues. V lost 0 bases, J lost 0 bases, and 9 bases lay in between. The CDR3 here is CASSQESPASNQPQHF. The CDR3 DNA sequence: TGCGCCAGCAGCCAAGAGTCACCCGCTAGCAATCAGCCCCAGCATTTT.

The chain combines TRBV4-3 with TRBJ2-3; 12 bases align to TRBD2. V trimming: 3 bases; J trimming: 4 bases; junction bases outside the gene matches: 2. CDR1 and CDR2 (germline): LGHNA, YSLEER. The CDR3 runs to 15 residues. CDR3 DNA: TGCGCCAGCAGCCACGCTAGCGGGGGGGCAGATACGCAGTATTTT. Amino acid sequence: CASSHASGGADTQYF.

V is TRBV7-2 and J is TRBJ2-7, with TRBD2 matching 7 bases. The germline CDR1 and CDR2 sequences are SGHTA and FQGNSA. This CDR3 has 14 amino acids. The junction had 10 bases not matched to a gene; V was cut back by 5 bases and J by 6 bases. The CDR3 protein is CASSTGLVGGEQYF. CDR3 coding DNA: TGTGCCAGCAGCACTGGACTAGTAGGAGGCGAGCAGTACTTC.

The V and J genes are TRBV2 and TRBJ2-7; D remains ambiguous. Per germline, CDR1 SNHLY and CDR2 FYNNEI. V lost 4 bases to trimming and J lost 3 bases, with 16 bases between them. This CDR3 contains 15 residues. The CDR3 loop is CASSGYSEFGYEQYF. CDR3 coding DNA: TGTGCCAGCAGTGGGTACAGTGAATTTGGCTACGAGCAGTACTTC.

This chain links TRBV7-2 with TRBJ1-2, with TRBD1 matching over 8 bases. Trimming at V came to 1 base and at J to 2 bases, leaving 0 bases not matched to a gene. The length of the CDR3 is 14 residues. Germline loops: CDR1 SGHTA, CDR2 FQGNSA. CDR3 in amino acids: CASSLGTGNYGYTF. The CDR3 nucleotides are TGTGCCAGCAGCTTAGGGACAGGGAACTATGGCTACACCTTC.

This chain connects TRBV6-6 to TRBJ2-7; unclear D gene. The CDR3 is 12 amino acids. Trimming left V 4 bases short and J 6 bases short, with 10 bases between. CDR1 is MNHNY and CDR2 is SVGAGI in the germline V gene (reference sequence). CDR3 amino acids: CASSLHVGEQYF. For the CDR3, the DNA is TGTGCCAGCAGTTTACACGTCGGCGAGCAGTACTTC.

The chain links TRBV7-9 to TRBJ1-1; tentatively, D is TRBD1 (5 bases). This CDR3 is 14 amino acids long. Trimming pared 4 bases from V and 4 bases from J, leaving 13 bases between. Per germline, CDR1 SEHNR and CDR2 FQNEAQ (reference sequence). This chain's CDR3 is CASSSRQGATEAFF. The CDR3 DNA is TGTGCCAGCAGCTCCAGGCAGGGCGCCACTGAAGCTTTCTTT.

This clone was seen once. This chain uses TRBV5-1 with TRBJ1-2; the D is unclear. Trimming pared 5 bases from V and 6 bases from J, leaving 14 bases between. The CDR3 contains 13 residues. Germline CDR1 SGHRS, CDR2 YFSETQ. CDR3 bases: TGCGCCAGCAGGGAGGGAGAGGAGAATGGCTACACCTTC. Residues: CASREGEENGYTF.

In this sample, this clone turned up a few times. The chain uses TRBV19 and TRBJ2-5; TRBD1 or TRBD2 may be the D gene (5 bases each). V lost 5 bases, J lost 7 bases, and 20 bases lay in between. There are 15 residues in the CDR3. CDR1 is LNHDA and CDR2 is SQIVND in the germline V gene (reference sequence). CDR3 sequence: CASSLNRGQQGTQYF. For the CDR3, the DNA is TGTGCCAGTAGTCTCAACCGGGGCCAGCAGGGGACCCAGTACTTC.

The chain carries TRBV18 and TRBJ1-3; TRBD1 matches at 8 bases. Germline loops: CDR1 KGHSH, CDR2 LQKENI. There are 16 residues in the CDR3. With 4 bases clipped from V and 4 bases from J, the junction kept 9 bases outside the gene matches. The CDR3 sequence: CASSLQGAAAGNTIYF. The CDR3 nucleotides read TGTGCCAGCTCACTGCAGGGGGCGGCTGCCGGAAACACCATATATTTT. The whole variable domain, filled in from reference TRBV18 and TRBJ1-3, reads NAGVMQNPRHLVRRRGQEARLRCSPMKGHSHVYWYRQLPEEGLKFMVYLQKENIIDESGMPKERFSAEFPKEGPSILRIQQVVRGDSAAYFCASSLQGAAAGNTIYFGEGSWLTVV.

CDR3 sequence reads: CASRSSGYGNTIYF. The CDR3 DNA is TGTGCCAGCAGATCCTCAGGGTATGGAAACACCATATATTTT. This rearrangement joins TRBV6-5 to TRBJ1-3, with D possibly TRBD1 on 5 matching bases. CDR3 size: 14 residues. CDR1 MNHEY and CDR2 SVGAGI come from the germline V gene. V was shortened by 6 bases and J by 3 bases, with 12 bases between the two germline ends.

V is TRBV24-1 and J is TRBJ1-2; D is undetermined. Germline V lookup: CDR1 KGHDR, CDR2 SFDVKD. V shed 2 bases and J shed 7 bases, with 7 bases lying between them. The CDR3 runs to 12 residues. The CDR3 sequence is CATSDWEAGYTF. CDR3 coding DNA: TGTGCCACCAGTGATTGGGAAGCTGGCTACACCTTC.

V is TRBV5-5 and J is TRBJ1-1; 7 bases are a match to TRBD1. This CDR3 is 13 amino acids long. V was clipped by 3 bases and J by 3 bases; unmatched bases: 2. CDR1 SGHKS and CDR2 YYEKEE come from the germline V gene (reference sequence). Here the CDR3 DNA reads TGTGCCAGCAGCTCCGGACAGGACACTGAAGCTTTCTTT. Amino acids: CASSSGQDTEAFF.